This T cell receptor (beta chain) was sequenced during a study of vaccination effects on CD4 cells after COVID-19. Viral peptide pool expansion of antigen-specific CD4+ T cells preceded sequencing in the ViraFEST assay. CD4+ T cells were isolated after around 9 days of culture. The study found no prior SARS-CoV-2 infection in the vaccine recipients, who tested negative for nucleocapsid antibodies. Every well got 1.5 million to 2.5 million PBMC, which were grown with around 10 IU/ml IL-2 and around 10 ug/ml peptides. On day 3 and again on day 7, half the medium was replaced with IL-2 medium. Broader study findings: Substantial clonal contraction characterized both infection- and vaccine-induced clones late after vaccination. Convalescent patients were scarce in the study, and it lacked early post-infection timepoints.

Of note for this clone: Its matching antigen is unknown.

Here immunoSEQ multiplex PCR was the method, and the copy in TCRdb shows in-frame clones only, minus some. The repertoire holds around 63,000 clones, about 80% seen once, with about 3.7% in the top ten. Germline CDR1 reads SQVTM; CDR2 reads ANQGSEA. CDR3 length equals 13 residues. Trimming at V came to 1 base and at J to 7 bases, leaving 5 bases not matched to a gene. J is TRBJ1-2 and V is TRBV29-1, with 8 nucleotides matching TRBD1. The receptor was isolated from a human donor who received a COVID-19 vaccine. The source material was CD4+ T cells from PBMCs cultured with HCoV-OC43 spike peptides, sampled before COVID-19 vaccination. Subset in this sample: HCoV-OC43 spike overlapping peptide pool stimulation. CDR3 in DNA: TGCAGCGTTGAAGGACAGGGGATCTCTGGCTACACCTTC. Its translation: CSVEGQGISGYTF.